The present T cell receptor (beta chain) was sequenced within a study of human T cells and chemical hapten exposure. The CDR3 is 14 amino acids. CDR1 is SEHNR and CDR2 is FQNEAQ in the germline V gene (reference sequence). The germline V and J ends were trimmed by 3 bases and 4 bases, with 12 bases remaining between them. Authors' methods: Individual samples carried between about 20,000 and 700,000 TCRs, with more than 95,000 as the median. TCRdb processed the RACE reads anew with MiXCR; each CDR3 protein has one entry. These V and J calls are TCRdb output, not the study's own analysis. The sample includes roughly 130,000 distinct CDR3 sequences, more than 7.5% of them seen just once. The sample's time point: healthy volunteer bleed at 2 weeks. Total RNA was extracted from unfractionated whole blood.

The chain employs TRBV7-9 and TRBJ1-1; no definite D call. The sequence was collected from a male donor in good health. Some clones in this sample may be carry-over from other donors' samples. The specimen was whole blood. The CDR3 sequence is CASSLTSLGTEAFF. In DNA, the CDR3 is TGTGCCAGCAGCTTGACGAGTCTGGGCACTGAAGCTTTCTTT.